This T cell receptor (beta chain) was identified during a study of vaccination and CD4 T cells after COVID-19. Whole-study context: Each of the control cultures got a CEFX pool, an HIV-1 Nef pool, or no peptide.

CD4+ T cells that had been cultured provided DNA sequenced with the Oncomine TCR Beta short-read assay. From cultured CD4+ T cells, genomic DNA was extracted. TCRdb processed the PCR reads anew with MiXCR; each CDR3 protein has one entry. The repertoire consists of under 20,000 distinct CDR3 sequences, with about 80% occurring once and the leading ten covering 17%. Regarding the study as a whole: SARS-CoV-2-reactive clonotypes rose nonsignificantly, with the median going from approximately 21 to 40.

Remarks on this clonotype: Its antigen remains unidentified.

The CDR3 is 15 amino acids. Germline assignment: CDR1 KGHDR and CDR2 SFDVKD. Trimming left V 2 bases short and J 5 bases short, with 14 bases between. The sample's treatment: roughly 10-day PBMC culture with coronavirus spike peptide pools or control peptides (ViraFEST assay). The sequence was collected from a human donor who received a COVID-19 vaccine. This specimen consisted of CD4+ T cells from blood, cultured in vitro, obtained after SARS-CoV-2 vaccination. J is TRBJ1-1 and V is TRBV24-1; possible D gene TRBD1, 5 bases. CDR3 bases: TGTGCCACCAGTGATTCCCGCGGGGGAGGTACTGAAGCTTTCTTT. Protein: CATSDSRGGGTEAFF.